The rows below give T cell receptor beta chains drawn from one sample of a study of T cells in Graves' hyperthyroidism and ophthalmopathy. Via MiXCR, TCRdb re-called the multiplex PCR reads, giving one row per CDR3 protein. The repertoire holds 640,000 or so distinct CDR3 sequences, with 14% as singletons. Sequences were obtained from blood. The receptors derive from a woman under 30 with Graves' ophthalmopathy. Each CDR3 is given with its conserved first and last residue. The D gene is left open where the match is weak. Clone size appears in some rows only: once, few, many, or a class for an expanded clone.

clone_size d_call j_call v_call cdr3_nt cdr3_aa
many TRBD1 TRBJ1-2 TRBV3-1 TGTGCCAGCAGCCAAGATAGTACAGGGGCGGTCGTCTATGGCTACACCTTC CASSQDSTGAVVYGYTF
. . TRBJ1-2 TRBV15 TGTGCCACCAGCAGAGAGAGAAGCTGGCAAGGGTATGGCTACACCTTC CATSRERSWQGYGYTF
many . TRBJ1-6 TRBV11-1 TGTGCCAGCAGCTTCCGGACGGATAATTCACCCCTCCACTTT CASSFRTDNSPLHF
many . TRBJ2-5 TRBV2 TGTGCCAGCAGAGGGTATCGGGACCAAGAGACCCAGTACTTC CASRGYRDQETQYF
few TRBD2 TRBJ2-7 TRBV12-3/TRBV12-4 TGTGCCAGCAGTATAGCGGGACGATCCTACGAGCAGTACTTC CASSIAGRSYEQYF
few . TRBJ1-5 TRBV19 TGTGCCAGTAGTACGTCCCCGACAGTTTATAGCAATCAGCCCCAGCATTTT CASSTSPTVYSNQPQHF
. TRBD1 TRBJ1-5 TRBV2 TGTGCCAGCAGTGATTCGGGACAGGGGGCAAATCAGCCCCAGCATTTT CASSDSGQGANQPQHF
many . TRBJ2-4 TRBV6-2/TRBV6-3 TGTGCCAGCAGTTACGCGTGGAGAAACATTCAGTACTTC CASSYAWRNIQYF
many . TRBJ1-4 TRBV7-8 TGTGCCAGCAGCCTAGGGGCAACCCCATTTAATGAAAAACTGTTTTTT CASSLGATPFNEKLFF
few . TRBJ1-2 TRBV29-1 TGCAGCGTTGAAGAATCCTTCAGGGGTTATGGCTACACCTTC CSVEESFRGYGYTF
many . TRBJ1-2 TRBV20-1 TGCAGTGCCACAGGGTTTGTCGGCTATGGCTACACCTTC CSATGFVGYGYTF
many TRBD2 TRBJ2-7 TRBV7-6 TGTGCCAGCAGCTTAGGGACTAGCGACCTTTTCTACGAGCAGTACTTC CASSLGTSDLFYEQYF
few . TRBJ2-4 TRBV7-9 TGTGCCAGCAGCTTAGACCTCAGAAACATTCAGTACTTC CASSLDLRNIQYF
many TRBD2 TRBJ2-4 TRBV4-1 TGCGCCAGCAGCCTTTCGGGACTAGCGGGAAACATTCAGTACTTC CASSLSGLAGNIQYF
few TRBD2 TRBJ2-3 TRBV9 TGTGCCAGCAGCGTAGGACTAGCGGGTATTACAGATACGCAGTATTTT CASSVGLAGITDTQYF
few TRBD1 TRBJ2-2 TRBV6-5 TGTGCCAGCAGTTACGGACAGGGGGCCTTCGCGAACACCGGGGAGCTGTTTTTT CASSYGQGAFANTGELFF
many TRBD1 TRBJ1-6 TRBV3-1 TGTGCCAGCAGCTCCGGGACAGGGTATAATTCACCCCTCCACTTT CASSSGTGYNSPLHF
. TRBD1 TRBJ1-2 TRBV28 TGTGCCAGCAGCCCGGGACAGGGGGCGGCGCGCTACACCTTC CASSPGQGAARYTF
many . TRBJ1-1 TRBV28 TGTGCCAGCAGAGAGGCGGGGTATGGCGTAACTTTCTTT CASREAGYGVTFF
many . TRBJ1-5 TRBV12-3/TRBV12-4 TGTGCCAGCAGTTTAGAGGGGGGTGCGAGCAATCAGCCCCAGCATTTT CASSLEGGASNQPQHF
many . TRBJ1-4 TRBV12-5 TGTGCTAGTGGTTTGGTAGTTCGGGGGGCTAATGAAAAACTGTTTTTT CASGLVVRGANEKLFF
. TRBD2 TRBJ2-3 TRBV20-1 TGCAGTGCTAGAGATCGGGCTAGCGGGAGGTTAGATACGCAGTATTTT CSARDRASGRLDTQYF
many . TRBJ2-3 TRBV6-1 TGTGCCACACGAACAGGGTTAGGTCCAGATACGCAGTATTTT CATRTGLGPDTQYF
many . TRBJ1-3 TRBV7-8 TGTGCCAGCAGCTTACAACCTGACACCATATATTTT CASSLQPDTIYF
many . TRBJ1-1 TRBV12-3/TRBV12-4 TGTGCCAGCAGTTTACGGGGGTTCGCGGTAGGCGTGTCCCTCACTGAAGCTTTCTTT CASSLRGFAVGVSLTEAFF
many TRBD1 TRBJ1-5 TRBV20-1 TGCAGTGCTAGAGACCCCACGGGACAGGGTCACAATCAGCCCCAGCATTTT CSARDPTGQGHNQPQHF
. . TRBJ1-1 TRBV10-3 TGTGCCATCAGTGATCCGGGGGCCACTGAAGCTTTCTTT CAISDPGATEAFF
few . TRBJ2-1 TRBV4-1 TGCGCCAGCAGCCAAGTTGGCGCGCTTGGGCAGTTCTTC CASSQVGALGQFF
many TRBD2 TRBJ2-1 TRBV2 TGTGCCAGCAGCGCCCCCGGGGGAGGGAATGAGCAGTTCTTC CASSAPGGGNEQFF
few . TRBJ2-1 TRBV20-1 TGCAGTGCTAGGGGTACCAGGACTCCAACGCCCAATGAGCAGTTCTTC CSARGTRTPTPNEQFF
. . TRBJ2-7 TRBV19 TGTGCCAGTAGTATGCGGGCTAGCTCCTACGAGCAGTACTTC CASSMRASSYEQYF
. . TRBJ2-6 TRBV6-1 TGTGCCAGCAGGATATGGGTGTCCGGGGCCAACGTCCTGACTTTC CASRIWVSGANVLTF
many . TRBJ2-3 TRBV7-9 TGTGCCAGCAGCTTAGACTATTGGGACCGACGGACAGATACGCAGTATTTT CASSLDYWDRRTDTQYF
many TRBD2 TRBJ2-3 TRBV13 TGTGCCAGCAGCTTCGGCGGGAGAATCACAGATACGCAGTATTTT CASSFGGRITDTQYF
few . TRBJ1-5 TRBV7-9 TGTGCCAGCAGCTTAGTCGACAGACCCCATCAGCCCCAGCATTTT CASSLVDRPHQPQHF
few . TRBJ2-3 TRBV4-3 TGCGCCAGCAGCCATGGTGCAGGCTCAAAGGATACGCAGTATTTT CASSHGAGSKDTQYF
many TRBD2 TRBJ2-7 TRBV6-1 TGTGCCAGCAGTTTTGGGCGGGAGGGAACCTACGAGCAGTACTTC CASSFGREGTYEQYF
many TRBD1 TRBJ2-7 TRBV30 TGTGCCTGGAGATCAAAGGGACAGGCCAGCTACGAGCAGTACTTC CAWRSKGQASYEQYF
many . TRBJ1-2 TRBV7-9 TGTGCCAGCAGCTTAGCACAGGCCACTTCCTATGGCTACACCTTC CASSLAQATSYGYTF
many . TRBJ2-3 TRBV7-3 TGTGCCAGCAGCTTACAGCCATCCACAGATACGCAGTATTTT CASSLQPSTDTQYF
many . TRBJ2-7 TRBV6-2/TRBV6-3 TGTGCCAGCAGTTCCGGACGGGAGCCTTTTACCTACGAGCAGTACTTC CASSSGREPFTYEQYF
many TRBD1 TRBJ2-1 TRBV9 TGTGCCAGCAGCCCCCCCAGACAGGGGCCCAATGAGCAGTTCTTC CASSPPRQGPNEQFF